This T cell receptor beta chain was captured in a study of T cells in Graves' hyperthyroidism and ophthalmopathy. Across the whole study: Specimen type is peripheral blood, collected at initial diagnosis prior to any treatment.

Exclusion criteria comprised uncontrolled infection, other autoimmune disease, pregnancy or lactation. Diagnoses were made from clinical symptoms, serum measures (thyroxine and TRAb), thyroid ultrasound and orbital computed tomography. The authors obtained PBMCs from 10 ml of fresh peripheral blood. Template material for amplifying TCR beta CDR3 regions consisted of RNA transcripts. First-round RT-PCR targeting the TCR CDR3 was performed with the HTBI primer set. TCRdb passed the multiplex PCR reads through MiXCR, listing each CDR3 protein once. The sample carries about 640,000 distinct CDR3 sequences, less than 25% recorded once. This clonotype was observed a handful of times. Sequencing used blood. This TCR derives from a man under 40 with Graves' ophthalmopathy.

The CDR3 bases are TGCAGTGCTAGAGACCCACGGGCCTCCAGGAGAGATACGCAGTATTTT. Amino acids: CSARDPRASRRDTQYF. The V gene is TRBV20-1, the J gene TRBJ2-3; no definite D call. V was shortened by 0 bases and J by 5 bases, with 18 bases between the two germline ends. Germline CDR1 DFQATT, CDR2 SNEGSKA (reference sequence). This CDR3 is 16 amino acids long.